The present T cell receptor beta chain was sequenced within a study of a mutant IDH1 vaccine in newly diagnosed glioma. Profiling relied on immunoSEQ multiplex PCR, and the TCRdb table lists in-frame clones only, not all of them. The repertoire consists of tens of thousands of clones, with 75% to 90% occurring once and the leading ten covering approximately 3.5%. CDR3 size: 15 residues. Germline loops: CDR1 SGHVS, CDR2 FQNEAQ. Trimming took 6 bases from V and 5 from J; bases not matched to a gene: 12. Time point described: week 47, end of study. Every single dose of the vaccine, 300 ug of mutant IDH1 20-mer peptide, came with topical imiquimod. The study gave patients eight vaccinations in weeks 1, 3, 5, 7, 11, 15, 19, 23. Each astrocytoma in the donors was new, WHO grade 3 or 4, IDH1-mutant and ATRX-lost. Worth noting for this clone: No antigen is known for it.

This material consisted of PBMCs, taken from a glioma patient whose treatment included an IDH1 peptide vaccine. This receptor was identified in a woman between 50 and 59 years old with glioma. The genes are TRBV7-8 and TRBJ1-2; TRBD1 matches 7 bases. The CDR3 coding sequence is TGTGCCAGCAGGGCAGGGGGGCCGGGGATTTATGGCTACACCTTC. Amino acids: CASRAGGPGIYGYTF.